A selection of T cell receptor beta chains follows, all from one sample in a study of blood T cell repertoires in COVID-19. Assay: immunoSEQ multiplex PCR; the TCRdb copy retains only in-frame clones and omits some. The repertoire holds 350,000 to 400,000 clones, with approximately 86% as singletons. Sequenced sample: peripheral blood. These receptors were collected from a woman in her sixties or seventies with COVID-19, enrolled during active disease. Both conserved end residues are part of each CDR3. The D gene is left open where the match is weak. Some rows have no size entry. The others give once, few or many, or a class for an expanded clone.

clone size | J gene | D gene | V gene | CDR3 protein | CDR3 DNA
- | TRBJ2-2 | TRBD1 | TRBV29-1 | CSVRGLGTGELFF | TGCAGCGTAAGGGGGCTCGGGACCGGGGAGCTGTTTTTT
- | TRBJ2-5 | - | TRBV5-1 | CASSLNLVQETQYF | TGCGCCAGCAGCTTGAACCTAGTTCAAGAGACCCAGTACTTC
- | TRBJ2-3 | - | TRBV25-1 | CASSGRGAGEDTQYF | TGTGCCAGCAGTGGACGGGGGGCCGGGGAAGATACGCAGTATTTT
- | TRBJ2-7 | TRBD1 | TRBV19 | CASSIPGQGREQYF | TGTGCCAGTAGTATCCCGGGACAGGGGCGCGAGCAGTACTTC
once | TRBJ2-3 | TRBD1 | TRBV4-2 | CASSPDRGSTDTQYF | TGTGCCAGCAGCCCGGACAGGGGAAGCACAGATACGCAGTATTTT
- | TRBJ2-4 | TRBD2 | TRBV3-1/TRBV3-2 | CASSQVAGKNIQYF | TGTGCCAGCAGCCAAGTAGCGGGGAAAAACATTCAGTACTTC
few | TRBJ2-2 | - | TRBV11-2 | CATKQGNTGELFF | TGTGCCACCAAACAGGGGAACACCGGGGAGCTGTTTTTT
once | TRBJ1-2 | - | TRBV30 | CAWTGQPTNYGYTF | TGTGCCTGGACTGGACAGCCAACTAACTATGGCTACACCTTC
- | TRBJ2-5 | TRBD2 | TRBV9 | CASSALAGEFQETQYF | TGTGCCAGCAGCGCACTAGCGGGGGAATTCCAAGAGACCCAGTACTTC
- | TRBJ1-2 | TRBD1 | TRBV4-3 | CASSQDDRVPYYGYTF | TGCGCCAGCAGCCAAGATGACAGGGTCCCCTACTATGGCTACACCTTC
- | TRBJ2-7 | TRBD1 | TRBV6-5 | CASTSGQGSGQYF | TGTGCCAGCACTTCGGGACAGGGTTCGGGGCAGTACTTC
- | TRBJ2-7 | TRBD1 | TRBV20-1 | CSASLGRGLGEQYF | TGCAGTGCTAGTTTAGGTAGGGGGCTGGGCGAGCAGTACTTC
- | TRBJ2-1 | - | TRBV6-2/TRBV6-3 | CASSTYVSSYNEQFF | TGTGCCAGCAGTACTTACGTGAGCTCCTACAATGAGCAGTTCTTC
- | TRBJ2-2 | TRBD2 | TRBV7-3 | CASSSSGEGTGELFF | TGTGCCAGCAGCTCATCTGGGGAGGGCACCGGGGAGCTGTTTTTT
- | TRBJ2-5 | - | TRBV9 | CASSVEGEGPRETQYF | TGTGCCAGCAGCGTAGAGGGGGAGGGGCCGAGGGAGACCCAGTACTTC
- | TRBJ1-4 | - | TRBV5-1 | CASSLLFSPDEKLFF | TGCGCCAGCAGCTTGTTATTCAGTCCAGATGAAAAACTGTTTTTT
- | TRBJ2-5 | - | TRBV29-1 | CSLYLGAETQYF | TGCAGCCTTTACTTAGGAGCGGAGACCCAGTACTTC
- | TRBJ1-1 | - | TRBV27 | CASSLRLMNTEAFF | TGTGCCAGCAGTTTGAGGCTGATGAACACTGAAGCTTTCTTT
- | TRBJ1-2 | TRBD1 | TRBV10-1 | CASSAWTGRNYGYTF | TGCGCCAGCAGCGCTTGGACAGGGAGAAACTATGGCTACACCTTC
- | TRBJ2-1 | - | TRBV14 | CASSQDAGTYNEQFF | TGTGCCAGCAGCCAAGATGCGGGGACCTACAATGAGCAGTTCTTC
- | TRBJ1-5 | - | TRBV12-3/TRBV12-4 | CASSLGPQPQHF | TGTGCCAGCAGTTTAGGGCCTCAGCCCCAGCATTTT
- | TRBJ1-6 | - | TRBV19 | CASSIKGTLGSPLHF | TGTGCCAGTAGTATTAAGGGGACACTGGGGTCACCCCTCCACTTT
few | TRBJ2-1 | TRBD2 | TRBV3-1/TRBV3-2 | CASSQVSERGNEQFF | TGTGCCAGCAGCCAAGTTTCCGAGCGGGGGAATGAGCAGTTCTTC
- | TRBJ2-1 | - | TRBV6-4 | CASSEGPYLGNEQFF | TGTGCCAGCAGTGAGGGGCCCTACCTCGGGAATGAGCAGTTCTTC
- | TRBJ2-5 | - | TRBV5-1 | CASSLQGSETQYF | TGCGCCAGCAGCCTTCAGGGATCCGAGACCCAGTACTTC
- | TRBJ1-1 | - | TRBV7-9 | CASSLVVDWRDTEAFF | TGTGCCAGCAGCTTAGTAGTTGATTGGAGGGACACTGAAGCTTTCTTT